The clone carrying this T cell receptor beta chain was recorded at least ten times. The antigen is undetermined. Amplification targeted TCR beta CDR3 regions from RNA transcripts. The study used the HTBI primer set for a first-round RT-PCR of the TCR CDR3. Via MiXCR, TCRdb re-called the multiplex PCR reads, giving one row per CDR3 protein. The sample lists around 420,000 distinct CDR3 sequences; roughly 14% were seen once. The CDR3 has 15 residues. V was cut by 6 bases and J by 2 bases, with 14 bases left in between. This record belongs to a study of T cells in Graves' hyperthyroidism and ophthalmopathy. On the study more broadly: Peripheral blood collection took place at initial diagnosis, before any treatment.

Broader study findings: Ophthalmopathy and stable hyperthyroidism were told apart by a 13 V-J model. Appearing also in blood were most of the thyroid clonotypes expanded above 0.001. Model-based prediction identified ophthalmopathy a median around 6.5 months prior to its onset.

The sample comprised blood. The chain combines TRBV12-3 or TRBV12-4 with TRBJ1-5; a possible D gene is TRBD1 (6 bases). This TCR came from a woman aged 18-30 years with Graves' hyperthyroidism. As DNA, the CDR3 is TGTGCCAGCAGCCAACAGGGATCGGGCAATCAGCCCCAGCATTTT. This encodes CASSQQGSGNQPQHF.